This TCR beta chain was captured in a study of cytomegalovirus exposure and HLA in healthy donors. Whole-study findings and limits: Most observed TCR sequences were rare, whereas some public TCRs were detected in many donors. Overall, under 200 TCR beta chains were annotated as cytomegalovirus-associated.

TCRdb's table, derived via immunoSEQ multiplex PCR, lists solely in-frame clones and lacks some. The sample has tens of thousands of clones; about four fifths are singletons. This CDR3 spans 15 amino acids. Per the germline V gene, CDR1 is SGHTA and CDR2 is FQGNSA. Trimming left V 5 bases short and J 6 bases short, with 20 bases between. A note on this clone: Antigen specificity is unknown.

This sequence was found in a woman aged 18-29 years in good health and CMV-seropositive. What was sequenced was PBMCs. The V gene is TRBV7-2, the J gene TRBJ2-7; the D gene is possibly TRBD1 (5 bases). The CDR3 reads CASSPSRAPGLEQYF. The CDR3 DNA reads TGTGCCAGCAGCCCCAGCCGGGCCCCAGGGCTCGAGCAGTACTTC.